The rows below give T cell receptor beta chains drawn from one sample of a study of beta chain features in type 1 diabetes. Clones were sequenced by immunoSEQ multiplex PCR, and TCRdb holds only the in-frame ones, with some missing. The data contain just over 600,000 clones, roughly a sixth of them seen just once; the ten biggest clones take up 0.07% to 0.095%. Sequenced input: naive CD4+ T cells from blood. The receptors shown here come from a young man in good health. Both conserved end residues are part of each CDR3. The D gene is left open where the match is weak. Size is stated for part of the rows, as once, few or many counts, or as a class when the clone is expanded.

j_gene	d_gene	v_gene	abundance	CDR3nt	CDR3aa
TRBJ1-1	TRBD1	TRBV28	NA	TGTGCCAGCAGTTCCCGGGACAGGGGGCGGTTCACTGAAGCTTTCTTT	CASSSRDRGRFTEAFF
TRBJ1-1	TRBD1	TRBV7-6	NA	TGTGCCAGCAGCTTATGGACAGGGGACACTGAAGCTTTCTTT	CASSLWTGDTEAFF
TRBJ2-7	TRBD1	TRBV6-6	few	TGTGCCAGCAGTTACGGGAACAGGGGAAGCTCCTACGAGCAGTACTTC	CASSYGNRGSSYEQYF
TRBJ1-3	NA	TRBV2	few	TGTGCCAGCAGTGAATACCGGGGCCCCGGAAACACCATATATTTT	CASSEYRGPGNTIYF
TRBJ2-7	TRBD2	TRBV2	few	TGTGCCAGCAGACTAGCGGGGGGAAGATCCTACGAGCAGTACTTC	CASRLAGGRSYEQYF
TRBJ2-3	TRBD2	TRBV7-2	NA	TGTGCCAGCAGCTTTATCAGCGGGGGGGCGACAGATACGCAGTATTTT	CASSFISGGATDTQYF
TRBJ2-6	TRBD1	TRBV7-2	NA	TGTGCCAGCAGCTTTGTTGCGGGACAGGGGGCAGGTGGGGCCAACGTCCTGACTTTC	CASSFVAGQGAGGANVLTF
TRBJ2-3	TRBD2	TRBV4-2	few	TGTGCCAGCAGCCAACCTAGCGGGGGAACCCGCCCAGATACGCAGTATTTT	CASSQPSGGTRPDTQYF
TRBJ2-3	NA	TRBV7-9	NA	TGTGCCAGCAGCTTAGGCCGGTACAGCAACACAGATACGCAGTATTTT	CASSLGRYSNTDTQYF
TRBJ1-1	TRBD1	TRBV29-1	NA	TGCAGCGTCAGGACAGGGACAGACACTGAAGCTTTCTTT	CSVRTGTDTEAFF
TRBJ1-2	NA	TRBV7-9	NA	TGTGCCAGCAGCTTAGAGAGGATCCTCTATGGCTACACCTTC	CASSLERILYGYTF
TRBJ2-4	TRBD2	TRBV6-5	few	TGTGCCAGCAGTTATTCCGGGGGGGCAGCCAAAAACATTCAGTACTTC	CASSYSGGAAKNIQYF
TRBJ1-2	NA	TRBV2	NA	TGTGCCAGCAGTGCGGGCAGGGGATTATATGGCTACACCTTC	CASSAGRGLYGYTF
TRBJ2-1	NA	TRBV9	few	TGTGCCAGCAGCCCCACCAGAGGGGGGCCGGGGAATGAGCAGTTCTTC	CASSPTRGGPGNEQFF
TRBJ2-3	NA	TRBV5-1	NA	TGCGCCAGCAGCTTTGGTAGTTCCACAGATACGCAGTATTTT	CASSFGSSTDTQYF
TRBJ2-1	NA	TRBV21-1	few	TGTGCCAGCAGCTTAAGTGTAAGGGGCGCTTACAATGAGCAGTTCTTC	CASSLSVRGAYNEQFF
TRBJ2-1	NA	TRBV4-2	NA	TGTGCCAGCAGCCAAGTAACGGGGGCGAGGGAGCAGTTCTTC	CASSQVTGAREQFF
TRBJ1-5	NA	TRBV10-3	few	TGTGCCACCCAGACAGAGAGAAAGCCCCAGCATTTT	CATQTERKPQHF
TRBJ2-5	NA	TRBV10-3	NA	TGTGCCACCAGGGCGAGCCAAGAGACCCAGTACTTC	CATRASQETQYF
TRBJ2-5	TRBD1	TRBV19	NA	TGTGCCAGTAGTATCCCGGACAGGGGGAAAGAGACCCAGTACTTC	CASSIPDRGKETQYF
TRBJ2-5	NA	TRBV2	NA	TGTGCCAGCCGCCCGGGGGTGGAGACCCAGTACTTC	CASRPGVETQYF
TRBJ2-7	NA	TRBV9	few	TGTGCCAGCAGCGTAGGCTCCTCCCGGGGGTTTCTCGAGCAGTACTTC	CASSVGSSRGFLEQYF
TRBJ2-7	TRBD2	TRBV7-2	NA	TGTGCCAGCAGCTTCCGACTAGCGGGTGGAGAGCAGTACTTC	CASSFRLAGGEQYF
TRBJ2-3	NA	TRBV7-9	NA	TGTGCCAGCAGCTCCCGGGACCGACGCACAGATACGCAGTATTTT	CASSSRDRRTDTQYF